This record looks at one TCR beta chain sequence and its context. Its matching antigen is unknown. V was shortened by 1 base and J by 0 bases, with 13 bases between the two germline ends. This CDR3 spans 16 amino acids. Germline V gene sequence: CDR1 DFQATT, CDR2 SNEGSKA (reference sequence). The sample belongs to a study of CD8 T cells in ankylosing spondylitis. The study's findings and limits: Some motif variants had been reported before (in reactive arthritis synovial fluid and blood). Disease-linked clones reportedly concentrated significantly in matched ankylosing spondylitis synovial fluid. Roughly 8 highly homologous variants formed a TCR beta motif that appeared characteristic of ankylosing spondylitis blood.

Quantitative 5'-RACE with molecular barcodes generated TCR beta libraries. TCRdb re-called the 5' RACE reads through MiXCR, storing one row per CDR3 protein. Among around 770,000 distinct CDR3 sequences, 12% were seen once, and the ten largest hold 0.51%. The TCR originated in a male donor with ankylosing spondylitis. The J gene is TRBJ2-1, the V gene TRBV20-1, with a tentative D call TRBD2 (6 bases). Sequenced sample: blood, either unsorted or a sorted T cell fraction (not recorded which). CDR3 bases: TGCAGTGCTAGAGCTACTACTAGCATCTCCTACAATGAGCAGTTCTTC. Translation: CSARATTSISYNEQFF.